Listed here is a single TCR beta chain. The Seattle patients, enrolled during active infection, were followed longitudinally. This sample is drawn from a study of blood T cell repertoires in COVID-19. As for the study in general: Some COVID-19 samples were acute and others convalescent; all came from the United States, Italy and Spain.

The CDR3 spans 15 residues. The V gene's germline CDR1 is SGHTS and CDR2 YDEGEE. Trimming removed 4 bases from V and 8 bases from J, with 21 bases in between. Study processing details: Estimation of nucleated cell counts relied on the amplification of reference gene primers. Clones were sequenced by immunoSEQ multiplex PCR, and TCRdb holds only the in-frame ones, with some missing. V, J and clone size are taken as reported in that table, and D and trimming were inferred from the DNA itself. This table has some 300,000 clones, roughly 89% appearing once. The clonotype comes from a middle-aged woman with COVID-19, enrolled during active disease. What was sequenced was peripheral blood. The chain couples TRBV5-8 to TRBJ1-1; weak D call: TRBD1 (6 bases). The CDR3 nucleotides read TGTGCCAGCAGCCCAGGGGTCGGCGGTTCTTCCGAAGCTTTCTTT. Translation gives CASSPGVGGSSEAFF.